Listed here are 9 T cell receptor beta chains from one sample, sequenced in a study of T cells after yellow fever vaccination. MiXCR, applied by TCRdb to the 5' RACE reads, yields one record per CDR3 protein. The sample carries hundreds of thousands of distinct CDR3 sequences, around 12% recorded once. The sequences come from PBMCs, collected on the day of the yellow fever booster vaccination. These receptors were taken from a man in his thirties or forties who received the YFV17D yellow fever vaccine.

The CDR3 is CATSDRGYYEQYF. The DNA of the CDR3 is TGTGCCACCAGTGATAGGGGGTATTACGAGCAGTACTTC. The gene calls are TRBV24-1 and TRBJ2-7, with D possibly TRBD1 on 6 matching bases. The germline CDR1 and CDR2 sequences are KGHDR and SFDVKD. V was cut by 3 bases and J by 4 bases, with 9 bases left in between. CDR3 size: 13 residues.

V usage is TRBV5-1 and J usage is TRBJ2-2; the match to TRBD2 covers 8 bases. Germline trimming cut 4 bases from V and 3 bases from J; bases unmatched to any gene: 8. The germline CDR1 and CDR2 sequences are SGHRS and YFSETQ. The CDR3 runs 16 residues. Here the CDR3 DNA reads TGCGCCAGCAGCCAACATAGCGGGATATACACCGGGGAGCTGTTTTTT. Encoded protein: CASSQHSGIYTGELFF.

The CDR3 sequence: CASSQMTGGADTQYF. The CDR3 DNA reads as TGCGCCAGCAGCCAGATGACAGGGGGGGCAGATACGCAGTATTTT. The rearrangement uses TRBV4-1 and TRBJ2-3; 9 bases are shared with TRBD1. There are 15 residues in the CDR3. Germline V gene data show CDR1 as MGHRA and CDR2 as YSYEKL. With 3 bases clipped from V and 4 bases from J, the junction kept 5 bases outside the gene matches.

This clonotype was counted a few times. This chain connects TRBV20-1 to TRBJ2-1, with D possibly called TRBD1 or TRBD2 (5 bases each). Germline V gene lookup returns CDR1 DFQATT and CDR2 SNEGSKA (reference sequence). This CDR3 region has 15 residues. Deletions cut 6 bases from V and 4 bases from J, with 19 bases between. The CDR3 protein is CSAILGPNAYNEQFF. The CDR3, as DNA: TGCAGTGCAATCCTGGGACCGAACGCGTACAATGAGCAGTTCTTC.

This clonotype turned up a few times. V and J are TRBV7-2 and TRBJ1-5, with D possibly TRBD1 on 5 matching bases. This CDR3 contains 14 residues. Germline lookup yields CDR1 SGHTA and CDR2 FQGNSA. The V end lost 6 bases, the J end lost 7 bases, and 16 bases lay between the germline ends. This CDR3 is CASRQSSGNQPQHF. CDR3 DNA sequence: TGTGCCAGCAGACAATCTTCAGGGAACCAGCCCCAGCATTTT. Supplemented by reference TRBV7-2 and TRBJ1-5, the full variable domain reads GAGVSQSPSNKVTEKGKDVELRCDPISGHTALYWYRQSLGQGLEFLIYFQGNSAPDKSGLPSDRFSAERTGGSVSTLTIQRTQQEDSAVYLCASRQSSGNQPQHFGDGTRLSIL.

This clonotype was counted between two and nine times. The chain has TRBV5-1 and TRBJ2-1; D might be TRBD1 (5 bases). Per the germline V gene, CDR1 is SGHRS and CDR2 is YFSETQ. V was trimmed by 0 bases and J by 5 bases, leaving 12 bases between them. This CDR3 spans 15 amino acids. CDR3 sequence reads: CASSLEGQTHNEQFF. CDR3 DNA sequence: TGCGCCAGCAGCTTGGAGGGGCAGACCCACAATGAGCAGTTCTTC.

The chain couples TRBV7-2 to TRBJ2-5, with TRBD2 identical over 8 bases. The J segment lost 5 bases and the V segment lost 5 bases, leaving 7 bases of the junction unmatched. This CDR3 has 14 residues. The V gene's germline CDR1 is SGHTA and CDR2 FQGNSA. For the CDR3, the DNA is TGTGCCAGCAGCCCCCAAGCGGGAGTTGAGACCCAGTACTTC. Its translation: CASSPQAGVETQYF. The full variable domain, with the rest looked up from reference TRBV7-2 and TRBJ2-5, is GAGVSQSPSNKVTEKGKDVELRCDPISGHTALYWYRQSLGQGLEFLIYFQGNSAPDKSGLPSDRFSAERTGGSVSTLTIQRTQQEDSAVYLCASSPQAGVETQYFGPGTRLLVL.

This chain links TRBV4-3 with TRBJ2-7, with TRBD1 matching 7 bases. The CDR3 is made up of 15 amino acids. Trimming at V came to 3 bases and at J to 2 bases, leaving 7 bases not matched to a gene. Looked up from germline, CDR1 is LGHNA and CDR2 is YSLEER. CDR3 DNA: TGCGCCAGCAGCCAGGGGGTCGACAGGGCCTACGAGCAGTACTTC. This sequence encodes CASSQGVDRAYEQYF.

This chain joins TRBV7-8 and TRBJ2-4; D possibly matches TRBD1 or TRBD2 (5 bases each). The CDR3 runs 17 residues. V dropped 4 bases and J dropped 1 base, with 17 bases sitting between them. CDR1 is SGHVS, CDR2 FQNEAQ, per germline. The DNA for the CDR3 is TGTGCCAGCAGCTCCCAATGGGTCAGGGAGGCCAAAAACATTCAGTACTTC. This translates into CASSSQWVREAKNIQYF.